A single sample is the source of the 16 T cell receptor beta chains below, sequenced in a study of T cells in Graves' hyperthyroidism and ophthalmopathy. RNA transcripts provided the source from which TCR beta CDR3 regions were amplified. First-round RT-PCR of the TCR CDR3 relied on the HTBI primer set. Each CDR3 protein is one row after TCRdb ran MiXCR on the multiplex PCR reads. Altogether under 750,000 distinct CDR3 sequences are present, about 19% being singletons, with the ten largest covering approximately 15%. The sequencing input was blood. The receptors were gathered from a woman between 45 and 60 years old with Graves' hyperthyroidism that later progressed to Graves' ophthalmopathy.

This clonotype was found many times. V and J are TRBV2 and TRBJ1-6, with D tentatively TRBD1 (5 bases). Trimming left V 3 bases short and J 7 bases short, with 13 bases between. The CDR3 has 15 amino acids. The germline gives CDR1 SNHLY, CDR2 FYNNEI. CDR3 sequence (DNA): TGTGCCAGCAGTGACCATGAGGGGAGGAATTCACCCCTCCACTTT. It yields the protein CASSDHEGRNSPLHF.

The V gene is TRBV5-1, the J gene TRBJ2-3; TRBD2 matches at 9 bases. In germline, CDR1 is SGHRS, CDR2 YFSETQ. With 1 base clipped from V and 3 bases from J, the junction kept 12 bases outside the gene matches. The CDR3 consists of 18 residues. The DNA of the CDR3 is TGCGCCAGCAGCTTGAGGGGGGTAGCGGGGGCCGGAACAGATACGCAGTATTTT. This codes for CASSLRGVAGAGTDTQYF.

Many counts were recorded for this clonotype. The chain joins TRBV20-1 to TRBJ2-1; a possible D gene is TRBD2 (7 bases). This CDR3 contains 12 residues. V lost 5 bases and J lost 5, with 10 bases in between. Germline V lookup: CDR1 DFQATT, CDR2 SNEGSKA (reference sequence). For the CDR3, the DNA is TGCAGTGCTGGGAGGGGGGACAATGAGCAGTTCTTC. Residues: CSAGRGDNEQFF.

This clonotype has just a few counts. The CDR3 nucleotides read TGTGCCAGCAGTTTAAGGTGGGGTTACCAGCCCCAGCATTTT. Amino acid sequence: CASSLRWGYQPQHF. The chain recombines TRBV27 with TRBJ1-5, with D hard to call. The V gene lost 2 bases and the J gene lost 7 bases, with 12 bases spanning the gap. Germline CDR1 and CDR2: MNHEY and SMNVEV (reference sequence). This CDR3 has 14 amino acids.

This clonotype was found a few times. The chain recombines TRBV20-1 with TRBJ2-3; no firm D call. Looked up from germline, CDR1 is DFQATT and CDR2 is SNEGSKA (reference sequence). The ends were cut back, 6 bases at V and 5 bases at J, with 15 bases in the middle. The CDR3 extends over 13 amino acids. CDR3 bases: TGCAGTGCCCTACGGCATCTTGGAGATACGCAGTATTTT. Translated: CSALRHLGDTQYF.

This clonotype has a count of ten or more. The chain employs TRBV27 and TRBJ1-6; weak D call: TRBD1 (5 bases). This CDR3 comprises 16 residues. CDR1 and CDR2 from the germline V gene are MNHEY and SMNVEV (reference sequence). The ends were cut back, 6 bases at V and 7 bases at J, with 19 bases in the middle. Here the CDR3 reads CASSGHQGWGNSPLHF. For the CDR3, the DNA is TGTGCCAGCAGCGGTCACCAGGGATGGGGGAATTCACCCCTCCACTTT.

This clonotype appeared many times. The chain couples TRBV7-8 to TRBJ2-1; the D call may be TRBD1 or TRBD2 (6 bases each). Trimming took 2 bases from V and 6 from J, leaving 14 bases between them. This CDR3 has 15 residues. Per germline, CDR1 SGHVS and CDR2 FQNEAQ. CDR3 in DNA: TGTGCCAGCAGCTTAACGTGGGGGGCGGGCAATGAGCAGTTCTTC. Translation gives CASSLTWGAGNEQFF. The whole variable domain, filled in from reference TRBV7-8 and TRBJ2-1, reads GAGVSQSPRYKVAKRGQDVALRCDPISGHVSLFWYQQALGQGPEFLTYFQNEAQLDKSGLPSDRFFAERPEGSVSTLKIQRTQQEDSAVYLCASSLTWGAGNEQFFGPGTRLTVL.

The sample holds many counts of this clonotype. The chain uses TRBV7-8 and TRBJ2-1, with 9 positions matching TRBD2. CDR3 length: 16 amino acids. Germline assignment: CDR1 SGHVS and CDR2 FQNEAQ. V shed 5 bases and J 3 bases; nucleotides not matched to a gene: 8. As DNA, the CDR3 is TGTGCCAGCAGCCCGATAGCGGGGGCGGACTACAATGAGCAGTTCTTC. Translating it yields CASSPIAGADYNEQFF.

This clonotype was recorded a few times. V usage is TRBV6-1 and J usage is TRBJ2-3; D is undetermined. The CDR3 sequence is 13 residues long. V lost 6 bases to trimming and J lost 0 bases, with 7 bases between them. Germline V gene sequence: CDR1 MNHNS, CDR2 SASEGT. In DNA, the CDR3 is TGTGCCAGCAGCAAGGACAGCACAGATACGCAGTATTTT. Amino acids: CASSKDSTDTQYF.

This sequence joins TRBV19 and TRBJ1-5; D not resolved. The V gene lost 8 bases and the J gene lost 5 bases, with 13 bases spanning the gap. Germline values: CDR1 LNHDA, CDR2 SQIVND (reference sequence). The CDR3 contains 13 residues. CDR3 nucleotides: TGTGCCAGTGCCTGGGGATTTGATCAGCCCCAGCATTTT. It yields the protein CASAWGFDQPQHF. Full variable domain (rest looked up from reference TRBV19 and TRBJ1-5): DGGITQSPKYLFRKEGQNVTLSCEQNLNHDAMYWYRQDPGQGLRLIYYSQIVNDFQKGDIAEGYSVSREKKESFPLTVTSAQKNPTAFYLCASAWGFDQPQHFGDGTRLSIL.

This clonotype was counted ten times or more. The chain uses TRBV11-2 and TRBJ1-6; weak D call: TRBD1 (5 bases). V lost 4 bases and J lost 9, with 16 bases in between. In germline, CDR1 is SGHAT, CDR2 FQNNGV. The CDR3 contains 15 residues. The CDR3 region has the DNA TGTGCCAGCAGCTACGAGGCAGGGTTAGGTTCACCCCTCCACTTT. It is translated as CASSYEAGLGSPLHF.

This clonotype was observed a few times. The chain couples TRBV6-1 to TRBJ2-2; 7 nucleotides line up with TRBD2. CDR3 size: 15 residues. From germline, CDR1 is MNHNS and CDR2 SASEGT. V lost 7 bases and J lost 1; bases outside the gene matches: 6. The CDR3 is CASNLGGGNTGELFF. In DNA, the CDR3 is TGTGCCAGCAACCTTGGCGGGGGGAACACCGGGGAGCTGTTTTTT.

The rearrangement links TRBV6-1 to TRBJ2-7; 7 nucleotides match TRBD2. Germline assignment: CDR1 MNHNS and CDR2 SASEGT. This CDR3 contains 14 residues. The V and J ends lost 2 bases and 4 bases, in that order; junction bases with no gene match: 5. Here the CDR3 DNA reads TGTGCCAGCAGTGAAATTGGGGGGGTATACGAGCAGTACTTC. Residues: CASSEIGGVYEQYF.

This clonotype has a count of ten or more. The rearrangement uses TRBV11-2 and TRBJ1-1, with D tentatively TRBD1 (6 bases). Trimming took off 1 base at V and 3 bases at J, with 12 bases between the two ends. Germline values: CDR1 SGHAT, CDR2 FQNNGV. The CDR3 is 15 residues long. CDR3 bases: TGTGCCAGCAGCTTAGTCAGGGGAGGATACACTGAAGCTTTCTTT. It translates to CASSLVRGGYTEAFF.

There are many counts of this clonotype. In DNA form, the CDR3 reads TGTGCCAGCAGCACAACGACCCCTTTCGATGAAAAACTGTTTTTT. This translates into CASSTTTPFDEKLFF. The chain uses TRBV11-2 and TRBJ1-4; D call uncertain. V dropped 5 bases and J dropped 6 bases, with 16 bases sitting between them. CDR1 and CDR2 from the germline V gene are SGHAT and FQNNGV. The CDR3 consists of 15 residues.

This clonotype appeared many times. This sequence joins TRBV3-1 and TRBJ2-4; TRBD2 agrees at 8 bases. The CDR3 is 15 amino acids. The V gene end was trimmed by 1 base and the J gene end by 6 bases; junction bases not matched to a gene: 5. The germline V gene has CDR1 LGHDT and CDR2 YNNKEL (reference sequence). CDR3 region: CASSQVLRGGNIQYF. The CDR3 region has the DNA TGTGCCAGCAGCCAAGTCCTCCGGGGGGGAAACATTCAGTACTTC. The full variable domain, completed using reference TRBV3-1 and TRBJ2-4, is DTAVSQTPKYLVTQMGNDKSIKCEQNLGHDTMYWYKQDSKKFLKIMFSYNNKELIINETVPNRFSPKSPDKAHLNLHINSLELGDSAVYFCASSQVLRGGNIQYFGAGTRLSVL.